What follows are 5 T cell receptor beta chains derived from one specimen sequenced in a study of blood T cell repertoires in COVID-19 (TCRdb year 2020). The library was produced with the immunoSEQ multiplex PCR assay. TCRdb carries this immuneACCESS record with in-frame sequences only. Its versions omit some clonotypes, under half of them owing to an unresolved V gene in the studies checked, with the rest unexplained. This sample gives roughly 230,000 clones in total; more than 70% of them show up just once. The ten largest clones take up about 9% of the sample. Sequences were obtained from peripheral blood. The receptors were sampled from a man between 40 and 49 years old with active or convalescent COVID-19.

The chain couples TRBV2 to TRBJ2-1; 11 nucleotides align to TRBD2. Germline-derived CDR1 and CDR2 are SNHLY and FYNNEI. The CDR3 covers 15 residues. V dropped 6 bases and J dropped 13; count of bases not matched to a gene: 14. CDR3 amino acids: CASRGLAEITGGQFF. For the CDR3, the DNA is TGTGCCAGCAGGGGACTAGCGGAAATTACAGGGGGACAGTTCTTC.

The V and J genes are TRBV14 and TRBJ1-4; possible D gene TRBD1, 5 bases. The CDR3 length is 16 residues. The germline V gene encodes CDR1 SGHDN and CDR2 FVKESK. V lost 3 bases to trimming and J lost 3 bases, with 14 bases between them. The CDR3 nucleotides read TGTGCCAGCAGCCATACCCGACAGAAAGCTAATGAAAAACTGTTTTTT. Translating gives CASSHTRQKANEKLFF.

The chain combines TRBV5-1 with TRBJ1-1, with a weak D call TRBD1 (5 bases). Germline CDR1 reads SGHRS; CDR2 reads YFSETQ. V lost 1 base and J lost 5, with 12 bases in between. This CDR3 contains 14 residues. The CDR3 bases are TGCGCCAGCAGCTTGCTTTCAGGGTCAACTGAAGCTTTCTTT. It codes for CASSLLSGSTEAFF.

V gene TRBV30 combines with J gene TRBJ1-6, with 9 bases fitting TRBD1. In germline, CDR1 is GTSNPN, CDR2 SVGIG (reference sequence). This CDR3 region has 14 residues. V lost 1 base and J lost 7; bases outside the gene matches: 2. The CDR3 DNA sequence: TGTGCCTGGAGTGGGACAGGGGCAAATTCACCCCTCCACTTT. Encoded protein: CAWSGTGANSPLHF.

This chain links TRBV11-2 with TRBJ1-5; D not certain. The CDR3 has 13 residues. Germline assignment: CDR1 SGHAT and CDR2 FQNNGV. The V gene lost 3 bases and the J gene lost 6 bases, with 9 bases spanning the gap. CDR3 coding DNA: TGTGCCAGCAGCTTGGGCGTCGGTCAGCCCCAGCATTTT. Translating it yields CASSLGVGQPQHF.